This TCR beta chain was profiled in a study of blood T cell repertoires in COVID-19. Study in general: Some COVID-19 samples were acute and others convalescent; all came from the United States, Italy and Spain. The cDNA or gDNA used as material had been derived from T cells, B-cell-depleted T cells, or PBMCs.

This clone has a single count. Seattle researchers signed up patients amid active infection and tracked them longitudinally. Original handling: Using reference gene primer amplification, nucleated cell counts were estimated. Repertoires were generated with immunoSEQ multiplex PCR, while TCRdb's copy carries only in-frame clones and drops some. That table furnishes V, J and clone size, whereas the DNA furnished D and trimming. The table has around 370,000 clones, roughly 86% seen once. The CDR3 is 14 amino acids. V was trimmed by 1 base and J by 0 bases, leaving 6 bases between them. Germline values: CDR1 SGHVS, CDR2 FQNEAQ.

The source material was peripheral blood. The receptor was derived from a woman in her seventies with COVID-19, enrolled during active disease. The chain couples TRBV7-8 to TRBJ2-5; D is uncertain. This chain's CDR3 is CASSLVQYQETQYF. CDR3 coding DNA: TGTGCCAGCAGCTTAGTCCAGTACCAAGAGACCCAGTACTTC.